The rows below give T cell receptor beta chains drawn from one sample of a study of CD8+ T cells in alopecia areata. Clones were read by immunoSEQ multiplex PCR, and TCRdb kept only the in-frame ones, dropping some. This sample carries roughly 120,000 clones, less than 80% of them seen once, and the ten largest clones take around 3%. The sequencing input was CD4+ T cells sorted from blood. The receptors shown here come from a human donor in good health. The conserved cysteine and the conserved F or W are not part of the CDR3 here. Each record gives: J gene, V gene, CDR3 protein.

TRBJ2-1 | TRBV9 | ASSTRLAGGFDEQF
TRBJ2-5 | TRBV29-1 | SVRDRVQETQY
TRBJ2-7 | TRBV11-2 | ASSLDRATSTYEQY
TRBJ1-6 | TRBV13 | ASSLSRGNSPLH
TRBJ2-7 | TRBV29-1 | SGKVGRGEQY
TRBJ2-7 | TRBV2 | ASSATGLEQY
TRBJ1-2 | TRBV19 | ASTIREHYGYT
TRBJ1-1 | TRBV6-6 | ASSRDTEAF
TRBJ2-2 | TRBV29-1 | SAGDRATGELF
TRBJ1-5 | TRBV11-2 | ASSLSDSNQPQH
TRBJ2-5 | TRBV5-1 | ASRSQGTQETQY
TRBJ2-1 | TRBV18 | ASSPPQVASNEQF
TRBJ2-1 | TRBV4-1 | ASSQPASDPYNEQF
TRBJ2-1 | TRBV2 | ASSRDRGSNEQF
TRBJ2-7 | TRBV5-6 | ASSLDRGLYEQY
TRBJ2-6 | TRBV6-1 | ASRTGGSGANVLT
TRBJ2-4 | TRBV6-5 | ASSYAGRGGGNIQY
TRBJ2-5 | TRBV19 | ASSMDSGGLQETQY
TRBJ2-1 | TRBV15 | ATSSLAGGSYNEQF
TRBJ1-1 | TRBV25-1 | ASPSGEDTEAF
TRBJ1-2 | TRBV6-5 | ASRAVGGLNYGYT
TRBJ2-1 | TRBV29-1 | SVTYTVNNEQF
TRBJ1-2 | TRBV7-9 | ASTSQVLGYT
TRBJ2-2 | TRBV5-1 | ASSHGTGQGTGELF
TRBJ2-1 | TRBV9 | ASSVGTSGNNEQF
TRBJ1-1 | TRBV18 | ASSPDRAEAF
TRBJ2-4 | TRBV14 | ASSQAGTKNIQY
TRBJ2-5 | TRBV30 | AWTTTRTVQETQY